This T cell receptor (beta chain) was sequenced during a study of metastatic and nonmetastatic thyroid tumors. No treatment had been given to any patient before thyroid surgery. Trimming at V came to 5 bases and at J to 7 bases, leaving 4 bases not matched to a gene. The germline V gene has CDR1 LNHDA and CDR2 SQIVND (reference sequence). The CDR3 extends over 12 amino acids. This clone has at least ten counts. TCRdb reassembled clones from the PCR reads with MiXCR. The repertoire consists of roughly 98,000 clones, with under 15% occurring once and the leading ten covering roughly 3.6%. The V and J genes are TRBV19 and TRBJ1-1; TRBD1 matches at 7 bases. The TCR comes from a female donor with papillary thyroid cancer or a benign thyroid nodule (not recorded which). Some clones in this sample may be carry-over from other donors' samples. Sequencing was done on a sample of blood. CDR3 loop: CASSFRQGEAFF. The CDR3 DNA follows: TGTGCCAGTAGTTTTCGACAGGGTGAAGCTTTCTTT.